A selection of T cell receptor beta chains follows, all from one sample in a study of cytomegalovirus exposure and HLA in healthy donors. The data were produced by immunoSEQ multiplex PCR, yet TCRdb's version contains in-frame clones alone and is incomplete. The sample contains roughly 150,000 clones, 75% of which appear only once. The material sequenced was PBMCs. Receptor source: a man younger than 35 in good health and CMV-seropositive. Both conserved end residues are part of each CDR3. The D gene is left open where the match is weak. Rows may omit the clone size; those that give it use once, few, many or a size class.

>NA|TRBJ1-5|TRBD1|TRBV6-1
CASRGTGNQPQHF
TGTGCCAGCAGGGGGACAGGGAATCAGCCCCAGCATTTT
>NA|TRBJ2-5|TRBD2|TRBV9
CASSAGLAGQTQYF
TGTGCCAGCAGCGCCGGACTAGCGGGCCAGACCCAGTACTTC
>few|TRBJ2-5|TRBD1|TRBV6-5
CASSYGTARSETQYF
TGTGCCAGCAGTTACGGGACAGCACGGAGCGAGACCCAGTACTTC
>NA|TRBJ2-1|TRBD2|TRBV7-9
CASSLPSGRHEQFF
TGTGCCAGCAGCTTGCCTAGCGGGAGGCATGAGCAGTTCTTC
>NA|TRBJ2-2|NA|TRBV7-9
CASSPVSGELFF
TGTGCCAGCAGCCCGGTATCCGGGGAGCTGTTTTTT
>NA|TRBJ2-5|TRBD2|TRBV6-5
CASRLLAGGAETQYF
TGTGCCAGCAGACTTTTAGCGGGAGGGGCGGAGACCCAGTACTTC
>NA|TRBJ2-7|NA|TRBV29-1
CSVVSGSYEQYF
TGCAGCGTTGTTTCAGGGTCCTACGAGCAGTACTTC
>NA|TRBJ2-2|NA|TRBV9
CASSVAPNTGELFF
TGTGCCAGCAGCGTAGCCCCTAATACCGGGGAGCTGTTTTTT
>NA|TRBJ1-1|NA|TRBV7-9
CASSPGGTVLMNTEAFF
TGTGCCAGCAGCCCCGGGGGTACAGTCCTAATGAACACTGAAGCTTTCTTT
>NA|TRBJ2-2|NA|TRBV27
CASSLYYRANTGELFF
TGTGCCAGCAGTTTATATTACAGGGCAAACACCGGGGAGCTGTTTTTT
>few|TRBJ2-1|TRBD2|TRBV6-4
CASRTIAGAYNEQFF
TGTGCCAGCAGAACGATAGCGGGGGCTTACAATGAGCAGTTCTTC
>NA|TRBJ2-7|TRBD1|TRBV5-1
CASSQGVTAYEQYF
TGCGCCAGCAGCCAGGGGGTTACGGCGTACGAGCAGTACTTC
>NA|TRBJ2-1|TRBD2|TRBV28
CASSVASGDNEQFF
TGTGCCAGCAGTGTTGCTAGCGGGGACAATGAGCAGTTCTTC
>NA|TRBJ2-1|TRBD1|TRBV30
CAWSPWTGQGNEQFF
TGTGCCTGGAGTCCCTGGACAGGGCAGGGCAATGAGCAGTTCTTC
>NA|TRBJ1-3|NA|TRBV4-1
CASSQEGHSTGNTIYF
TGCGCCAGCAGCCAAGAAGGACATTCGACTGGAAACACCATATATTTT
>NA|TRBJ2-3|TRBD2|TRBV9
CASSVPPGGDTQYF
TGTGCCAGCAGCGTACCTCCGGGAGGAGATACGCAGTATTTT
>NA|TRBJ1-1|NA|TRBV27
CASSLFRGRTEAFF
TGTGCCAGCAGTTTATTCCGGGGGAGGACTGAAGCTTTCTTT
>few|TRBJ2-1|NA|TRBV19
CATCRTWWAGANEQFF
TGTGCCACATGCCGAACTTGGTGGGCGGGGGCCAATGAGCAGTTCTTC
>NA|TRBJ2-2|NA|TRBV5-1
CASSLELQGSSGELFF
TGCGCCAGCAGCTTGGAATTACAGGGCAGCAGCGGGGAGCTGTTTTTT